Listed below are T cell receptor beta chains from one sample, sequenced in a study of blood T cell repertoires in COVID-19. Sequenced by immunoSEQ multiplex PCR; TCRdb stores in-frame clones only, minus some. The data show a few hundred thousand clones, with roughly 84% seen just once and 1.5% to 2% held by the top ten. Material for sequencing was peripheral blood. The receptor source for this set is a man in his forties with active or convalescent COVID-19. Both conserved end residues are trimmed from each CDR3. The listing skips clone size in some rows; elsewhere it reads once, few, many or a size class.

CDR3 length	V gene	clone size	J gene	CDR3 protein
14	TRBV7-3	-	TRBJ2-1	ASSPYGTGGFNEQF
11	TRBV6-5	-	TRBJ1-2	ASSWDRNYGYT
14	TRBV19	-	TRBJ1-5	ASSIVGGVWDQPQH
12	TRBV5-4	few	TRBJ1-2	ASSVGTVNYGYT
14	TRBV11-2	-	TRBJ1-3	ASSSGQGSSGNTIY
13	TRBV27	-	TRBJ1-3	ASSLSGISTNTIY
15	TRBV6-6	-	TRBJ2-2	ASSPPTSGTNTGELF
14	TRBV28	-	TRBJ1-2	ASSPLWPRGGNGYT
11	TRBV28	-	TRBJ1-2	ATSYGSRYGYT
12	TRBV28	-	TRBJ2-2	ASRTSGRPGELF
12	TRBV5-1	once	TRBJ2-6	ASSLYSGANVLT
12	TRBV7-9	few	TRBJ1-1	ASSLAQGPTEAF
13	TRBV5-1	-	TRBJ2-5	ASSPGTALGETQY
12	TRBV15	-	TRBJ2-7	ATSRGVTPREQY
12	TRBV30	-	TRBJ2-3	AWSSGVATDTQY
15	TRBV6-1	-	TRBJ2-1	ASSGTSGRYRYNEQF
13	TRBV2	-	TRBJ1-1	ASSEVGEITVEAF
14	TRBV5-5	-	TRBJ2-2	ASSPDRGANTGELF
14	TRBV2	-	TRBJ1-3	ASRSGTGFSGNTIY
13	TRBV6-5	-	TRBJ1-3	ASSYGVSSGNTIY
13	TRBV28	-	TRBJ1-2	ASSTLTAAIYGYT
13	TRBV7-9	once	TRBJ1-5	ASSFDGGLNQPQH
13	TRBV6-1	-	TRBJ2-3	ASSESYLSGDTQY
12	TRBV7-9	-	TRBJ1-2	ASSLGQGHYGYT
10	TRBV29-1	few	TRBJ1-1	SVRTGSTEAF
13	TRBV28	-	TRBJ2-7	ASRLTGSSTYEQY
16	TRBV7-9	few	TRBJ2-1	ASSLGGGSHITYNEQF
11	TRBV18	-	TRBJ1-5	ASSPDRVQPQH
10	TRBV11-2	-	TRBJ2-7	ASSLAYYEQY
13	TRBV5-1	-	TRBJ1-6	ASSHTQGRNSPLH
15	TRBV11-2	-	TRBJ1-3	ASSMFFRGQDGNTIY
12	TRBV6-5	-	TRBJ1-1	ASSYFDSTIEAF
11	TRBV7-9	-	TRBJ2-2	ASSPRDTGELF
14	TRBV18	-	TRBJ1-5	ASSPRTVDSNQPQH
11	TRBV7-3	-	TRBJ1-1	ASSTRGGTEAF
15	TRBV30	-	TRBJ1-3	AWRNLDRGRTGNTIY
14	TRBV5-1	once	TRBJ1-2	ASSLGPGQAYYGYT
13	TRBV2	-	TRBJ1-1	ASSELGQGSSEAF
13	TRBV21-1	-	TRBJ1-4	ASSRLGQRREKLF
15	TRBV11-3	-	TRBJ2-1	ASSLDGRGAGHNEQF
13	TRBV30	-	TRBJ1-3	AWRDGAHSGNTIY
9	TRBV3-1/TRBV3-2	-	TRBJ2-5	ASSQETGEY